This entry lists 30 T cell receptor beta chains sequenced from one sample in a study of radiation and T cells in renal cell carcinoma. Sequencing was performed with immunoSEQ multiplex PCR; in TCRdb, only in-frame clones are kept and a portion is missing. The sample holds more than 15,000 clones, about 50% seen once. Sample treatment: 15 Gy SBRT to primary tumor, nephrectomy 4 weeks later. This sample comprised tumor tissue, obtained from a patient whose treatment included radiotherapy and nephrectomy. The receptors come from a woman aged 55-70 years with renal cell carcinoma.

This CDR3 reads CASRDPNTEAFF. CDR3 DNA sequence: TGTGCCAGCCGGGACCCGAACACTGAAGCTTTCTTT. The gene calls are TRBV6-5 and TRBJ1-1, with a tentative D call TRBD1 (5 bases). Trimming took 8 bases from V and 1 from J, leaving 8 bases between them. CDR3 length equals 12 residues. From germline, CDR1 is MNHEY and CDR2 SVGAGI.

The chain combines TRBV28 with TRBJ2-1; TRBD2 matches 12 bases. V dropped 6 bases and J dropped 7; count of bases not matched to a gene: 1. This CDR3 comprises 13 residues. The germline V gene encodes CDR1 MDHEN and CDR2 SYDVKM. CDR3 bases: TGTGCCAGCAGCGGGACTAGCGGGAATGAGCAGTTCTTC. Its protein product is CASSGTSGNEQFF.

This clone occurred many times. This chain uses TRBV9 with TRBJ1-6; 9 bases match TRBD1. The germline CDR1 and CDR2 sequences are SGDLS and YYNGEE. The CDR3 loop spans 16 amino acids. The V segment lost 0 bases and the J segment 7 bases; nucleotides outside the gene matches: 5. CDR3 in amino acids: CASSVAGQGRNSPLHF. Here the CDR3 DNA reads TGTGCCAGCAGCGTAGCAGGACAGGGGCGGAATTCACCCCTCCACTTT.

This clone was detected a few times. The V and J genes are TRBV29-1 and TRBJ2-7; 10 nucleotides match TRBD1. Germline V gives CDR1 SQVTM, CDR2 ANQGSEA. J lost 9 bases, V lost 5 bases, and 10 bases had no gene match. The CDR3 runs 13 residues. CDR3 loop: CSVTKTGGAGQYF. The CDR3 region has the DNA TGCAGCGTTACTAAGACAGGGGGCGCTGGGCAGTACTTC.

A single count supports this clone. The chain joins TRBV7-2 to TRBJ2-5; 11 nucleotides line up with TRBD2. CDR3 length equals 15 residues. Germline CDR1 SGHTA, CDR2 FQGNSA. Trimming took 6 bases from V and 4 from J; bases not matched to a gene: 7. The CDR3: CASRISGGARETQYF. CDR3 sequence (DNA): TGTGCCAGCAGGATTAGCGGGGGGGCCAGAGAGACCCAGTACTTC.

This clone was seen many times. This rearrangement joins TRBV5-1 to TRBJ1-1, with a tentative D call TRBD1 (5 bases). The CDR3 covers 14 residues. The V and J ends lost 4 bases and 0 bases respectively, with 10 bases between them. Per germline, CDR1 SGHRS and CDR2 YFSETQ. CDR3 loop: CASSGGDLNTEAFF. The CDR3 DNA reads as TGCGCCAGCAGCGGAGGGGACCTGAACACTGAAGCTTTCTTT.

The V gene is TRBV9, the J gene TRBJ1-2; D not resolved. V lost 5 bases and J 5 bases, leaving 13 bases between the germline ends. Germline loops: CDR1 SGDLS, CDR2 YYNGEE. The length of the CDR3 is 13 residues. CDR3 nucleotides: TGTGCCAGCAGTGGGGAGGGTCCTTATGGCTACACCTTC. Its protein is CASSGEGPYGYTF.

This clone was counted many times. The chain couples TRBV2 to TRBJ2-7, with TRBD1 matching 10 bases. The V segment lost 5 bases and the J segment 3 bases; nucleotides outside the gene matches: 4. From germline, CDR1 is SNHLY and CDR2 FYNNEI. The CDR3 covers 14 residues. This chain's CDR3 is CASSLGQGFYEQYF. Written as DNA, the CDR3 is TGTGCCAGCAGTTTGGGACAGGGGTTCTACGAGCAGTACTTC.

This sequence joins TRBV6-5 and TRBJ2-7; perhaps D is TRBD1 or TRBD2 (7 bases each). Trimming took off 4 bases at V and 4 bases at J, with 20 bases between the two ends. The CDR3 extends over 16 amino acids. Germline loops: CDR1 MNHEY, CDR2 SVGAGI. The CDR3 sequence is CASSWGRGDRSYEQYF. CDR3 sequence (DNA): TGTGCCAGCAGTTGGGGGAGGGGGGACAGATCGTACGAGCAGTACTTC.

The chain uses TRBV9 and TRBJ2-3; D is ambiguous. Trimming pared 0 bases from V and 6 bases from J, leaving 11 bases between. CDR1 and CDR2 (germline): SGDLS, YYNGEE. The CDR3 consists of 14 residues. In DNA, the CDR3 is TGTGCCAGCAGCGTAGGAGTTCTTACGGATACGCAGTATTTT. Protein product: CASSVGVLTDTQYF.

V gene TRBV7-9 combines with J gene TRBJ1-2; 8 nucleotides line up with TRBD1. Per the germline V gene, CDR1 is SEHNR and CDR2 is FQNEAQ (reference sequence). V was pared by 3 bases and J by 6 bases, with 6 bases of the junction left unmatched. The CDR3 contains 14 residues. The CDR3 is CASSLPGGVDGYTF. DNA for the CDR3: TGTGCCAGCAGCTTGCCAGGGGGCGTCGATGGCTACACCTTC.

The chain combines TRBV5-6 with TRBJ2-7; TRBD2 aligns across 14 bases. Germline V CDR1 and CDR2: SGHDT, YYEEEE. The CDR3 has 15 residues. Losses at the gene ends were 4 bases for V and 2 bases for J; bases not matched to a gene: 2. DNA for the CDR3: TGTGCCAGCAGCGGGACTAGCGGGGGCCCCTACGAGCAGTACTTC. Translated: CASSGTSGGPYEQYF.

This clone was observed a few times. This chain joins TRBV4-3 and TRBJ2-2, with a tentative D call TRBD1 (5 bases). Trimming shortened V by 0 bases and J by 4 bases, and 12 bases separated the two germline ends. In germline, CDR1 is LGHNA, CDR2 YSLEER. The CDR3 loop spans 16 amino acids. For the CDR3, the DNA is TGCGCCAGCAGCCAAGATTACGACAGCACCACCGGGGAGCTGTTTTTT. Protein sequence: CASSQDYDSTTGELFF.

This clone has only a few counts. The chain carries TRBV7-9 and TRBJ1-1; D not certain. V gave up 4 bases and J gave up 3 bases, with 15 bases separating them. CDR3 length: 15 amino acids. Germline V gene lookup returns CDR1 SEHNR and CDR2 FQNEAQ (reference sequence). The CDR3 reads CASSSRAVGDTEAFF. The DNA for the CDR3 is TGTGCCAGCAGCTCCCGAGCGGTTGGGGACACTGAAGCTTTCTTT.

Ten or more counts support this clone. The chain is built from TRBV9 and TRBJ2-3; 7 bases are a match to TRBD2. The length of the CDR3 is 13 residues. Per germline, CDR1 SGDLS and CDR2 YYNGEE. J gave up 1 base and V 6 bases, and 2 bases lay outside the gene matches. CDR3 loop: CASTSGGTDTQYF. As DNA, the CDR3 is TGTGCCAGCACCAGCGGGGGCACAGATACGCAGTATTTT.

CDR3 loop: CASSQDAGRSMVFTDTQYF. CDR3 in DNA: TGCGCCAGCAGCCAAGATGCCGGGAGGTCGATGGTTTTCACAGATACGCAGTATTTT. V is TRBV4-3 and J is TRBJ2-3; 7 nucleotides align to TRBD2. V trimming: 0 bases; J trimming: 2 bases; junction bases outside the gene matches: 14. The CDR3 runs 19 residues. Per germline, CDR1 LGHNA and CDR2 YSLEER.

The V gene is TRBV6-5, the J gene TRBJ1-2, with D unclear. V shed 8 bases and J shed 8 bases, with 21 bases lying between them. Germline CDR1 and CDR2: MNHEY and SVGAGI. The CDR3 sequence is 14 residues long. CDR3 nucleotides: TGTGCCAGCGCCGCCCTGAGGGTACGGTCGGGCTACACCTTC. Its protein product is CASAALRVRSGYTF.

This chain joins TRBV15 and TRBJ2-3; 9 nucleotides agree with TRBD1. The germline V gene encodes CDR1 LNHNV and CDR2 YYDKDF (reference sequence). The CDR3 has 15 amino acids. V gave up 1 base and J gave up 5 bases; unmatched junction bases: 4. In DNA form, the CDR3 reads TGTGCCACCAGCAGAGGAAGGACAGGGGAAGATACGCAGTATTTT. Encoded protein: CATSRGRTGEDTQYF.

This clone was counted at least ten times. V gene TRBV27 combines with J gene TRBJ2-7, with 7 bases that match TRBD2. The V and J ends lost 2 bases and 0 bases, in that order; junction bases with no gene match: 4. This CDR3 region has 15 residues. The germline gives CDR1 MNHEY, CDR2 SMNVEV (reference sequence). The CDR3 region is CASSLHGGSSYEQYF. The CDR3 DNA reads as TGTGCCAGCAGTTTACACGGCGGGAGCTCCTACGAGCAGTACTTC.

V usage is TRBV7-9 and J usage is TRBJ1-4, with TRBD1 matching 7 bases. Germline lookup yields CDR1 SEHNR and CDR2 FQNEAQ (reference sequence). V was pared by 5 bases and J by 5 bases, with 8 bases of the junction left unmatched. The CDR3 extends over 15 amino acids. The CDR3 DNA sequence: TGTGCCAGCAGCCTAAAAGACAGGGAAAATGAAAAACTGTTTTTT. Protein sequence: CASSLKDRENEKLFF.

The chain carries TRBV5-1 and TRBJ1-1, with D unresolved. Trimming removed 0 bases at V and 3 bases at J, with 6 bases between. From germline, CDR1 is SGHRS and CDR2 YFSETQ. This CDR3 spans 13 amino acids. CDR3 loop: CASSLEWDTEAFF. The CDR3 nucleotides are TGCGCCAGCAGCTTGGAATGGGACACTGAAGCTTTCTTT. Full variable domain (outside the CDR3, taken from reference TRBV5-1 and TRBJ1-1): KAGVTQTPRYLIKTRGQQVTLSCSPISGHRSVSWYQQTPGQGLQFLFEYFSETQRNKGNFPGRFSGRQFSNSRSEMNVSTLELGDSALYLCASSLEWDTEAFFGQGTRLTVV.

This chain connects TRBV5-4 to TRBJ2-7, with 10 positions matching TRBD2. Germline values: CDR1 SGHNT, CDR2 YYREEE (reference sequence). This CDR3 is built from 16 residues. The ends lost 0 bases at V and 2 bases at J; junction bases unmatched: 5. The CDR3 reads CASSLVPSGGPYEQYF. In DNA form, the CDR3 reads TGTGCCAGCAGCTTGGTTCCTAGCGGGGGCCCCTACGAGCAGTACTTC.

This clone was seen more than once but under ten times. The CDR3 DNA is TGTGCCAGCAGTTATGGCAAAGGACGGAGACCGAACACCGGGGAGCTGTTTTTT. It is translated as CASSYGKGRRPNTGELFF. The chain employs TRBV28 and TRBJ2-2; no firm D call. V was trimmed by 4 bases and J by 0 bases, leaving 18 bases between them. The CDR3 contains 18 residues. Germline values: CDR1 MDHEN, CDR2 SYDVKM.

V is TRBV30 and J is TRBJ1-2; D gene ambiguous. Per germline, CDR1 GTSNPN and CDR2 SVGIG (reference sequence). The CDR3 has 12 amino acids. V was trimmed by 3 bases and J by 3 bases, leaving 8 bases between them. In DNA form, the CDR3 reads TGTGCCTGGAGCACAAACTACTATGGCTACACCTTC. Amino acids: CAWSTNYYGYTF. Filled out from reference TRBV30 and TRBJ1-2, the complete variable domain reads SQTIHQWPATLVQPVGSPLSLECTVEGTSNPNLYWYRQAAGRGLQLLFYSVGIGQISSEVPQNLSASRPQDRQFILSSKKLLLSDSGFYLCAWSTNYYGYTFGSGTRLTVV.

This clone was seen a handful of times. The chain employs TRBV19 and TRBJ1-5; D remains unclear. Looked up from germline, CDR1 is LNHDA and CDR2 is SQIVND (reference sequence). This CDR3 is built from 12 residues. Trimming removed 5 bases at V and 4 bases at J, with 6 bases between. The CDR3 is CASSLRNQPQHF. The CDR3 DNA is TGTGCCAGTAGTTTACGGAATCAGCCCCAGCATTTT.

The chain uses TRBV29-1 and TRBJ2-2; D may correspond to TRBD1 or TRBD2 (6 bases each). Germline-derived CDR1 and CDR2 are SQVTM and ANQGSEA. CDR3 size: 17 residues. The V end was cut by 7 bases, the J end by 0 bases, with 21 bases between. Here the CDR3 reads CSARGSDSRANTGELFF. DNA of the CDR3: TGCAGCGCCCGGGGGTCGGACAGCCGCGCGAACACCGGGGAGCTGTTTTTT.

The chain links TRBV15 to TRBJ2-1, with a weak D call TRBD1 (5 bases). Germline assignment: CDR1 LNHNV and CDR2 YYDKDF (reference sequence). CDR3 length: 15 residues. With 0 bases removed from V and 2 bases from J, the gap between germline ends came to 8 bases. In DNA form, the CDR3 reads TGTGCCACCAGCAGAGATCAGGGAACCTACAATGAGCAGTTCTTC. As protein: CATSRDQGTYNEQFF.

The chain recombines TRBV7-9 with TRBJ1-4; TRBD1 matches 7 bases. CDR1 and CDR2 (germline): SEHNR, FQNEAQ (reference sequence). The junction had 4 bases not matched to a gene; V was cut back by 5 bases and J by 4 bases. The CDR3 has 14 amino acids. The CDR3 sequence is CASSPGTVNEKLFF. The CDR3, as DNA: TGTGCCAGCAGCCCCGGGACAGTTAATGAAAAACTGTTTTTT.

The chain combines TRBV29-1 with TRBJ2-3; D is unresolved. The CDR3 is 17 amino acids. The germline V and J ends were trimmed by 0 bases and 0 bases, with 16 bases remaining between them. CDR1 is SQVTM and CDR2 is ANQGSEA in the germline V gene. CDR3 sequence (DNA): TGCAGCGTTGAAGATCGACGAGCACTCTTTAGCACAGATACGCAGTATTTT. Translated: CSVEDRRALFSTDTQYF.

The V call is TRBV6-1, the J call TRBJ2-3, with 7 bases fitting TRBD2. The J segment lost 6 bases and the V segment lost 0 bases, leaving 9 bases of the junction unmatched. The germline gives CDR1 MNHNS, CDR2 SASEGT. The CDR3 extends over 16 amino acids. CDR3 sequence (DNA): TGTGCCAGCAGTGAAGCCCAGCGGGACTGGGGCGATACGCAGTATTTT. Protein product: CASSEAQRDWGDTQYF.